Shown below are 12 T cell receptor beta chains from a single sample sequenced in a study of blood T cell repertoires in COVID-19. Assay: immunoSEQ multiplex PCR; the TCRdb copy retains only in-frame clones and omits some. The sample lists almost 400,000 clones; 85% to 90% were seen once. The sequenced sample consisted of PBMCs or T cells enriched from blood (not recorded which). Receptor source: a woman aged 25-40 years who had recovered from COVID-19.

The CDR3 DNA reads as TGCGCCACCCTTTTTAGACTGACTAAAGGCACCTTC. Its protein product is CATLFRLTKGTF. The rearrangement uses TRBV5-1 and TRBJ1-2; D gene uncertain. This CDR3 contains 12 residues. V was cut by 9 bases and J by 13 bases, with 22 bases left in between. Germline CDR1 is SGHRS and CDR2 is YFSETQ.

This CDR3 reads CASSSRTASYEQYF. CDR3 DNA sequence: TGTGCCAGCAGTTCCCGGACAGCCTCCTACGAGCAGTACTTC. The chain employs TRBV27 and TRBJ2-7; D is perhaps TRBD1 (6 bases). Germline CDR1 is MNHEY and CDR2 is SMNVEV (reference sequence). Trimming pared 4 bases from V and 0 bases from J, leaving 10 bases between. This CDR3 comprises 14 residues.

The chain employs TRBV6-5 and TRBJ1-5; the D gene is possibly TRBD1 (5 bases). With 8 bases removed from V and 3 bases from J, the gap between germline ends came to 14 bases. The length of the CDR3 is 14 residues. Germline values: CDR1 MNHEY, CDR2 SVGAGI. In DNA, the CDR3 is TGTGCCAGCCACAGGAGGGGAATCAATCAGCCCCAGCATTTT. As protein: CASHRRGINQPQHF.

This chain connects TRBV3-1 (or the pseudogene TRBV3-2) to TRBJ1-1, with D possibly TRBD1 on 6 matching bases. The CDR3 runs to 13 residues. Germline assignment: CDR1 LGHDT and CDR2 YNNKEL (reference sequence). V was trimmed by 11 bases and J by 0 bases, leaving 13 bases between them. In nucleotides, the CDR3 is TGTGCCGCGAGGGACACGCTGAACACTGAAGCTTTCTTT. Its translation: CAARDTLNTEAFF.

This chain links TRBV2 with TRBJ1-1; 8 bases align to TRBD1. Germline V gene data show CDR1 as SNHLY and CDR2 as FYNNEI. Unmatched junction bases numbered 6, after V lost 6 bases and J lost 0 bases. This CDR3 is built from 15 residues. The CDR3 protein is CASSERTGLNTEAFF. The DNA of the CDR3 is TGTGCCAGCAGCGAGCGGACAGGGTTGAACACTGAAGCTTTCTTT.

This clone was seen only once. The chain links TRBV27 to TRBJ2-7; perhaps TRBD1 as D (6 bases). Between the trimmed V and J ends, which lost 2 bases and 6 bases, there was a span of 17 bases. The germline gives CDR1 MNHEY, CDR2 SMNVEV (reference sequence). This CDR3 is 15 amino acids long. CDR3 protein: CASSLSPGVKGEQYF. In DNA, the CDR3 is TGTGCCAGCAGTTTAAGCCCAGGGGTGAAAGGCGAGCAGTACTTC.

This chain uses TRBV10-3 with TRBJ1-2; a possible D gene is TRBD1 (6 bases). The V gene lost 3 bases and the J gene lost 8 bases, with 10 bases spanning the gap. The CDR3 spans 12 residues. Germline CDR1 reads ENHRY; CDR2 reads SYGVKD. CDR3 nucleotide sequence: TGTGCCATCAGTGACTCAGGGGACGGCTACACCTTC. Amino acid sequence: CAISDSGDGYTF.

The chain uses TRBV7-3 and TRBJ1-1; TRBD1 agrees at 11 bases. The trim removed 5 bases at V and 9 bases at J, leaving 11 bases unmatched. There are 15 residues in the CDR3. Germline CDR1 is SGHTA and CDR2 is FQGTGA. The CDR3 nucleotides are TGTGCCAGCAGCATGATAGGGACAGGGGGTAATCAAGCTTTCTTT. The encoded protein is CASSMIGTGGNQAFF.

The chain carries TRBV25-1 and TRBJ1-4; D is possibly TRBD1 (5 bases). V lost 7 bases and J lost 8, with 14 bases in between. This CDR3 is built from 13 residues. Germline values: CDR1 MGHDK, CDR2 SYGVNS. CDR3 in amino acids: CASTVGGMEKLFF. Here the CDR3 DNA reads TGTGCCAGCACCGTGGGGGGTATGGAAAAACTGTTTTTT.

The genes are TRBV6-5 and TRBJ2-1, with 9 bases that match TRBD1. Unmatched junction bases numbered 13, after V lost 7 bases and J lost 9 bases. This CDR3 has 15 residues. Germline CDR1 MNHEY, CDR2 SVGAGI. The CDR3 is CASTPRGTGWVEQFF. The CDR3, as DNA: TGTGCCAGCACCCCCAGGGGGACAGGGTGGGTTGAGCAGTTCTTC.

The chain couples TRBV20-1 to TRBJ1-6; D is undetermined. CDR1 is DFQATT, CDR2 SNEGSKA, per germline (reference sequence). The CDR3 length is 12 residues. V was trimmed by 3 bases and J by 8 bases, leaving 8 bases between them. The CDR3 nucleotides are TGCAGTGCTAGTGACGGGGATTCACCCCTCCACTTT. It yields the protein CSASDGDSPLHF.

The V gene is TRBV7-6, the J gene TRBJ2-5; 9 bases map to TRBD2. This CDR3 is built from 15 residues. V was pared by 3 bases and J by 4 bases, with 6 bases of the junction left unmatched. Germline CDR1 reads SGHVS; CDR2 reads FNYEAQ. In DNA, the CDR3 is TGTGCCAGCAGCTTCGTAGCGGGGGAGTCAGAGACCCAGTACTTC. This encodes CASSFVAGESETQYF.